The sequence of this T cell receptor beta chain was determined in a study of shared clonotypes between healthy human individuals. The wider study: The plates for each donor numbered three CD4 naive, three CD4 memory, two CD8 naive and one CD8 memory.

Germline V gene data show CDR1 as SGHAT and CDR2 as FQNNGV. The CDR3 runs 15 residues. Trimming shortened V by 4 bases and J by 2 bases, and 15 bases separated the two germline ends. It was CD45RO-negative cells, positively selected for CCR7, that made up naive CD8 cells, with terminally differentiated effector memory CD45RA+ cells excluded. HIV-negative, healthy adults without recent acute infections or vaccinations were the donors. Assay execution took place at the deep level. Sequenced by immunoSEQ multiplex PCR; TCRdb stores in-frame clones only, minus some. Here the sample spans about 2 million clones, approximately 94% being singletons.

The source of this sequence is a man between 18 and 29 years old in good health. Source material: naive CD8+ T cells sorted from blood. The chain is built from TRBV11-2 and TRBJ2-7, with no clear D. The CDR3 DNA reads TGTGCCAGCAGCTCCCCCGAGGACGGAACCTACGAGCAGTACTTC. Protein sequence: CASSSPEDGTYEQYF. Based on the CDR3 plus reference TRBV11-2 and TRBJ2-7, the full variable domain is EAGVAQSPRYKIIEKRQSVAFWCNPISGHATLYWYQQILGQGPKLLIQFQNNGVVDDSQLPKDRFSAERLKGVDSTLKIQPAKLEDSAVYLCASSSPEDGTYEQYFGPGTRLTVT.